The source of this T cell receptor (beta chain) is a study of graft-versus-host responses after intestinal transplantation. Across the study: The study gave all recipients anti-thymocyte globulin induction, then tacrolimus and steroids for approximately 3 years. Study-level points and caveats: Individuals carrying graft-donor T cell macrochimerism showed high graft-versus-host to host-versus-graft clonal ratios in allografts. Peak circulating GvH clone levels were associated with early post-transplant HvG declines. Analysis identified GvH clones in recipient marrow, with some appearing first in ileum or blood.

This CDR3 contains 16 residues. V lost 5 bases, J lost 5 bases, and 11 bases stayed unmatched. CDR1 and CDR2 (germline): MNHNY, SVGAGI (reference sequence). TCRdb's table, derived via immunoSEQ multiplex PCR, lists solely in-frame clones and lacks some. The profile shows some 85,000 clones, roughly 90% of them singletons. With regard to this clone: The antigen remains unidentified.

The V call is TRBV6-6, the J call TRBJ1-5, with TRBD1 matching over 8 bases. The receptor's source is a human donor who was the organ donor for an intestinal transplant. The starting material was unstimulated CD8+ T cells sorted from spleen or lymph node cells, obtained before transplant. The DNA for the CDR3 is TGTGCCAGCAGTCCCTCAGGGGGCGATGTATATCAGCCCCAGCATTTT. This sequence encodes CASSPSGGDVYQPQHF.